This TCR beta chain comes out of a study of blood T cells in healthy people across ages. Together with a sample-barcoded 5' primer, a J-beta primer mix was included in a second PCR lasting about 7 to 11 cycles. Every cDNA molecule bore a tag from a template-switch adaptor containing 12 random nucleotides. Each CDR3 protein is one row after TCRdb ran MiXCR on the 5' RACE reads. The top ten clones hold around 11% of a sample with about 1.6 million distinct CDR3 sequences, around 36% of them seen once. With regard to this clonotype: Its cognate antigen is unknown.

Findings and caveats of the study: Per million T cells, TCR beta diversity dropped about linearly as age rose. As naive T cell percentage varied, TCR beta diversity correlated strongly with it.

The CDR3 is 13 amino acids. Germline V CDR1 and CDR2: DFQATT, SNEGSKA (reference sequence). The V end lost 2 bases, the J end lost 6 bases, and 11 bases lay between the germline ends. The chain employs TRBV20-1 and TRBJ2-1; a possible D gene is TRBD1 (5 bases). Sequenced sample: blood. This TCR was sampled from a woman aged 25 to 45 in good health. The CDR3 nucleotides read TGCAGTGCTAGATGGGGCAGGGCCAATGAGCAGTTCTTC. Residues: CSARWGRANEQFF.